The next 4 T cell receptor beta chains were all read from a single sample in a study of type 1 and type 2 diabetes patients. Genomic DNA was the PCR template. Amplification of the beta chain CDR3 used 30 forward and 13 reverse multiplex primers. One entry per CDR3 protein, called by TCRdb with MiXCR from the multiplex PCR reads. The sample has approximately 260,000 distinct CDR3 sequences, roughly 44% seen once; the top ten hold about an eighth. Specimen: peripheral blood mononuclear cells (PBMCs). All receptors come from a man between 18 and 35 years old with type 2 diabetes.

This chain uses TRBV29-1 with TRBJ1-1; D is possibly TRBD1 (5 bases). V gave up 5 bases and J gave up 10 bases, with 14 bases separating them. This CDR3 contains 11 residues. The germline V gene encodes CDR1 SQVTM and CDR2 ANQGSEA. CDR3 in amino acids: CSVPGTERAFF. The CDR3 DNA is TGCAGCGTTCCAGGGACCGAAAGAGCTTTCTTT.

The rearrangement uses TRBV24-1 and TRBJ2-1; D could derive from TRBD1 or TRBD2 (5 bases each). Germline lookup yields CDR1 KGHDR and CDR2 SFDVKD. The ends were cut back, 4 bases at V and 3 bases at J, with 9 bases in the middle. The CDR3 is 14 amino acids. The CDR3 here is CATSEGTYYNEQFF. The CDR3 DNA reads TGTGCCACCAGTGAAGGGACGTACTACAATGAGCAGTTCTTC.

The CDR3 nucleotides read TGTGCCAGCAGTTTTAGGTTGTTGGACATCACAACCTACGAGCAGTACTTC. This gives the protein CASSFRLLDITTYEQYF. This chain links TRBV28 with TRBJ2-7, with D possibly being TRBD1 (5 bases). The V end lost 3 bases, the J end lost 2 bases, and 20 bases lay between the germline ends. This CDR3 is 17 amino acids long. Germline CDR1 and CDR2: MDHEN and SYDVKM.

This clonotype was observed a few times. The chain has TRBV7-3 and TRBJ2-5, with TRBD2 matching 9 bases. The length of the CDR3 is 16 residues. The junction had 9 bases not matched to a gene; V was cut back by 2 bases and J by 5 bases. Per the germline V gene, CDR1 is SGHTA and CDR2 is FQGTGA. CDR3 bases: TGTGCCAGCAGCTTAGGGATAGCGGGGGCGGGGGAGACCCAGTACTTC. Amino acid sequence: CASSLGIAGAGETQYF.